The entry below describes one T cell receptor beta chain. The specificity of this receptor is unknown. Per-base quality was not reported, and no clone a single base away is much larger than it. Libraries were built with the immunoSEQ multiplex PCR assay. For the multiplex PCR, a mixture combining 60 forward primers for TCR Vbeta segments and 13 reverse primers for TCR Jbeta segments was used. A multiplex PCR assay on genomic DNA amplified the CDR3 region of rearranged TCR beta genes. On the Illumina HiSeq System, the amplified TCR beta libraries were sequenced as 87-base-pair reads. Concerning the study's data processing: In a later analysis, tens of millions of unique TCR beta chains were counted across the approximately 640 repertoires, and roughly 9.9 million of these chains were shared by at least two donors. To remove PCR and sequencing errors, raw reads were error-corrected and collapsed into unique sequences using a nearest-neighbor algorithm that merged closely related sequences. CDR3 sequences were aligned to IMGT reference sequences to assign V, D and J gene segments. Each retained sequence needed at least a six-nucleotide match to both a V gene segment and a J gene segment. A rearrangement counted as productive if the CDR3 had no stop codons and remained in frame with V and J, and every other rearrangement counted as non-productive. CDR3 was defined according to IMGT convention as the region running from the second conserved V-encoded cysteine to the conserved J-encoded phenylalanine. Sequences without an unambiguous match to a single V gene segment were excluded from the earlier analysis of 500 to 700 of the donors. In an earlier analysis of some 590 of the donors, a V segment was called functional when productive rearrangements were above 56.7%, and segregating when the standard deviation between donors exceeded 5%. To diagnose cytomegalovirus status from the catalog of TCR beta chain sequences, a statistical classification framework was built. V and J gene assignment, in a later analysis, came from comparing TCR nucleotide sequences with IMGT/GENE-DB human TR gene sequences. In a later analysis, CDR3 sequences and most-parsimonious VDJ recombination scenarios were assigned using the TCRdist pipeline. A later analysis defined each TCR beta chain by its CDR3 amino acid sequence plus V-gene family, and excluded reads lacking a unique V-gene family. A later analysis removed 500 to 600 highly shared, low-generation-probability nucleotide sequences to deal with suspected cross-contamination and a sequencing artifact. In a later analysis, a clonal expansion index for each public chain was calculated from normalized within-repertoire ranks of inferred template counts. In a later analysis, generation probabilities were computed with a VDJ recombination model fitted to out-of-frame rearrangements, and the resulting probabilities were checked against IGoR. In a later analysis, TCR-TCR, TCR-HLA and TCR-CMV co-occurrence was scored with hypergeometric tests, and a repertoire-size bias correction was applied to TCR pairs. A later analysis estimated false discovery rates by permuting HLA or CMV assignments 20 times. In a later analysis, co-occurring TCRs were grouped using DBSCAN, and TCRdist sequence similarity was added for clustering within HLA-allele-positive subsets. Co-occurrence clustering excluded repertoires with fewer than 30,000 or more than 120,000 public chains, plus five with anomalous nucleotide sharing. TCRdb holds this immuneACCESS table with in-frame rearrangements only. Some clones are missing; in checked studies, unresolved V genes explain under half, and the rest has no known cause. That table is the source of V, J and clone size, and D and trimming were worked out from the DNA. Recorded for this sample are about 97,000 clones; 65% to 80% of them occurred a single time. The top ten clones comprise approximately 2% of the sample.

The data are from a study of cytomegalovirus exposure and HLA in healthy donors (dated by TCRdb to about 2017). Background on the whole study: In an earlier analysis of fewer than 750 of the donors, 276 Gb of sequence data and some 120 million unique TCR beta sequences from roughly 200 million T cells were reported. An early release that covered more than 550 HLA-typed donors contained around 300 gigabases of sequencing data and 65 million to 100 million unique TCR sequences. Of the approximately 400 genotyped donors, approximately 82% fell in the genetic ancestry cluster associated with self-reported Caucasian donors. The study aimed to test whether signatures of past pathogen exposure could be identified by cataloging public T cell receptors. The study used immunosequencing to profile the T cell repertoires of several hundred subjects and linked those repertoires to cytomegalovirus serostatus. Along with the roughly 700-subject first cohort, a separate validation cohort of 120 different subjects was used. High-throughput TCR immunosequencing, statistical association of individual TCRs with disease status, and machine learning were combined to predict cytomegalovirus infection status. To study patterns of TCR occurrence, a later analysis re-analyzed previously published TCR beta repertoires from around 670 donors and added high-resolution HLA genotyping. Rather than using new phenotypic data, the later analysis identified candidate immune exposures from TCR beta sequences and from how often those sequences occurred across donors. An earlier analysis of 587 of the donors used high-throughput TCR beta sequencing to judge whether each TCR beta V gene segment behaved as functional or pseudogenic. Alongside the repertoire data, information on donor age, sex, ethnicity and CMV serostatus was compiled. A later genetic analysis took genome-wide SNP genotypes for about three fifths of the roughly 670 donors and used that subset as a discovery cohort. Every discovery cohort repertoire had been produced on one sequencing platform. Class I and class II HLA loci were covered by the typing at four-digit resolution. Typing coverage varied by locus: 629-630 donors for A, B, C, DRB1 and DQB1; 522 for DQA1; over 600 for DPA1; about 450 for DPB1. About 5 DR-DQ haplotypes were handled as single units for association and clustering, since linkage in the cohort was strong. Across 300 to 500 genotyped donors of the cohort, an average of approximately 240,000 unique TCR beta nucleotide sequences per donor were sequenced, and approximately 17% of those sequences were non-productive.

In total, just over 650 healthy bone marrow donors made up the cohort. Cohort members were all nominally healthy when sampled, although unrecorded immune exposures were likely present. The donor was CMV seronegative and belonged to the group of 380 or so seronegative cohort members. A peripheral blood sample was collected from each donor, and TCR beta sequencing was performed on peripheral blood mononuclear cells. The Qiagen DNeasy Blood Extraction Kit was used to extract genomic DNA from the blood cell samples. Study-wide findings and limitations: An association between a missense DCLRE1C variant and V-gene and J-gene trimming of TCR beta chains was found in a later genetic analysis and replicated in an independent cohort. For the cohort, immune exposure information was limited to CMV serostatus. About 15 rarely observed V segments, including chromosome 9 orphons, were excluded from the earlier analysis of approximately 500 of the donors because counts were too low. A later analysis found that TCR association rates varied across HLA loci, with DRB1 alleles showing the most associated TCRs and HLA-C alleles the fewest. In both the original and validation cohorts, the classifier was reported to diagnose cytomegalovirus status with high specificity and sensitivity. A later analysis found that most CMV-associated TCR beta chains appeared HLA-restricted, with HLA associations seemingly driven largely by CMV exposure. A later genetic analysis reported fewer N-insertions in productive TCRs among donors in an Asian-associated ancestry cluster than the approximately 700-donor mean. Because HLA typing was missing for some donors at each locus, association tests included only the typed subset. Strong co-occurrence of HLA alleles, especially DR and DQ, made assigning TCR associations to individual alleles difficult. In a later analysis, HLA-associated TCR beta chains showed more clonal expansion and lower generation probabilities than non-associated chains that were equally common. Some IMGT-functional V segments, including TRBV6-2 and TRBV6-3, could not be distinguished by the 87-base-pair reads and were therefore excluded. Several of the top co-occurrence clusters appeared to be linked to parvovirus B19, influenza, CMV and Epstein-Barr virus, according to a later analysis. A few of the identified cytomegalovirus-associated TCR beta chains were confirmed in vitro to be specific for cytomegalovirus antigens. A further reported finding was that TCR beta sequences accurately predicted the HLA-A and HLA-B alleles for most subjects in the first cohort. Linkage disequilibrium might explain the correlated functional status among segregating V segments, but an unknown experimental factor could not be ruled out. According to the authors, the approach could potentially be generalized to other disease states and immunological phenotypes. Most TCR sequences were seen in very few donors, while some public TCRs were found in many individuals. At a false discovery rate of 0.05, a later analysis linked some 17,000 TCR beta sequences to specific HLA alleles. The study listed approximately 150 TCR beta chains as associated with cytomegalovirus. The presence/absence analyses assumed that sequencing depth was roughly uniform across donors, and that assumption may not be true. Broadly in line with IMGT annotations, most TCR beta V segments showed up in productive rearrangements about 87% or about 30% of the time in an earlier analysis of 450 to 750 of the donors. The cohort was sequenced for TCR beta chains only, and without alpha or paired-chain data the features that could be detected were limited. A cluster of highly shared sequence variants was judged likely to represent a technical artifact of the sequencing pipeline.

CDR1 and CDR2, per the germline V gene (reference sequence), are SEHNR and FQNEAQ. Relative to germline, V is 3 bases shorter and J is 3 bases shorter, with 14 bases between their ends. The cysteine opens and the phenylalanine closes a CDR3 of 15 amino acids. Of the read, only the CDR3 DNA is kept; its 45 bases are in frame from base 1. The source is a woman aged 40 to 50 in good health and CMV-seronegative. The rearranged segments are TRBV7-9 and TRBJ1-1, and possibly TRBD1, on 5 matching bases. The sequenced sample was PBMCs. In nucleotide form, the sequence is TGTGCCAGCAGCTTGACACCTCAGGGCGACACTGAAGCTTTCTTT. Its protein product is CASSLTPQGDTEAFF. Supplemented by the reference TRBV7-9 and TRBJ1-1 proteins around the CDR3, the complete variable domain is DTGVSQNPRHKITKRGQNVTFRCDPISEHNRLYWYRQTLGQGPEFLTYFQNEAQLEKSRLLSDRFSAERPKGSFSTLEIQRTEQGDSAMYLCASSLTPQGDTEAFFGQGTRLTVV.